The clone carrying this T cell receptor beta chain was found many times. Its antigen is unidentified. A single record per CDR3 protein comes from TCRdb applying MiXCR to the multiplex PCR reads. The sample records around 130,000 distinct CDR3 sequences, just under 20% being singletons. V was clipped by 0 bases and J by 3 bases; unmatched bases: 10. Germline lookup yields CDR1 DFQATT and CDR2 SNEGSKA (reference sequence). The length of the CDR3 is 16 residues. Breast cancer patients provided tissue from their axillary draining lymph nodes. This specimen belongs to a study of breast tumors, draining lymph nodes, adjacent tissues. Study results and limitations: The data were judged consistent with most tumor T cells coming from lymph node and expanding in tumor. Tumor repertoires ranked between lymph nodes and nontumor tissue in diversity, with V and J gene preferences. That most tumor T cells come from lymph nodes remained unproven.

The sequencing input was axillary lymph node tissue. The receptor was isolated from a female donor with breast cancer. Some clones in this sample may be carry-over from other donors' samples. This chain connects TRBV20-1 to TRBJ1-2, with TRBD1 matching 7 bases. This CDR3 is CSARDRGTALDYGYTF. In DNA form, the CDR3 reads TGCAGTGCTAGAGATAGGGGGACAGCCCTTGACTATGGCTACACCTTC.